This T cell receptor beta chain was identified in a study of T cell responses to AZD1222 COVID-19 vaccine. CDR3 length: 14 amino acids. V lost 4 bases and J lost 7, with 18 bases in between. Germline V lookup: CDR1 SGHRS, CDR2 YFSETQ. The assay was immunoSEQ multiplex PCR, and TCRdb's table has in-frame clones only and misses some. The data contain under 130,000 clones, about four fifths of them singletons. This sample comprised peripheral blood, obtained on day 0 of AZD1222 vaccination. This TCR was sampled from an adult in good health. This sequence joins TRBV5-1 and TRBJ2-7, with D perhaps matching TRBD1 or TRBD2 (5 bases each). The CDR3 DNA sequence: TGCGCCAGCAGCGCCGGGACCCCGACGGGGGAGCAGTACTTC. Its protein is CASSAGTPTGEQYF.